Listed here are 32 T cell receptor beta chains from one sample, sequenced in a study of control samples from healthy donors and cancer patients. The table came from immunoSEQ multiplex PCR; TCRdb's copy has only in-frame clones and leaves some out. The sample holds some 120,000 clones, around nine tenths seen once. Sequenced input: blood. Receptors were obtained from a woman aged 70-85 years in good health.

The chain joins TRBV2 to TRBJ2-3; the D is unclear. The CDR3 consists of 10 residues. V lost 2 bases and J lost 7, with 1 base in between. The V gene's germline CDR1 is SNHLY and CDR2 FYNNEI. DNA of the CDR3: TGTGCCAGCAGTGAATATACGCAGTATTTT. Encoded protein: CASSEYTQYF.

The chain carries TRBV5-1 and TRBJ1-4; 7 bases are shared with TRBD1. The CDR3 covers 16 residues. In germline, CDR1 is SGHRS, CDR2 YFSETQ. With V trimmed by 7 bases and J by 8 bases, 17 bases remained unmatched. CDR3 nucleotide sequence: TGCGCCAGCGCCGATCCGACAGGGTCCGGAGGCGAAAAACTGTTTTTT. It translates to CASADPTGSGGEKLFF.

The CDR3 reads CASSTGHGWNGELFF. The CDR3 nucleotides read TGTGCCAGCAGCACAGGACACGGGTGGAACGGGGAGCTGTTTTTT. The chain couples TRBV5-4 to TRBJ2-2; the D gene is possibly TRBD1 (5 bases). The germline V and J ends were trimmed by 4 bases and 7 bases, with 17 bases remaining between them. In germline, CDR1 is SGHNT, CDR2 YYREEE (reference sequence). This CDR3 has 15 amino acids.

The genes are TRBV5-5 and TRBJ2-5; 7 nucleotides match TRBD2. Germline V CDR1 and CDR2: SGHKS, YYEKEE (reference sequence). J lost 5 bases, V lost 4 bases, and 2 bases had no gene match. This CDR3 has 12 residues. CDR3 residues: CASSVLAETQYF. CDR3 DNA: TGTGCCAGCAGCGTACTAGCGGAGACCCAGTACTTC.

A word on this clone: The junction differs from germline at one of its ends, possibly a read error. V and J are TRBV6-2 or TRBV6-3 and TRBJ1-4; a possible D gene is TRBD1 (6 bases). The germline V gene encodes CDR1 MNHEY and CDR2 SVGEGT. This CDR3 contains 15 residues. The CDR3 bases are TGTGCCAGCAGTTCCCCGAGGGGGATCCCGCGAAAAACTGTTTTT. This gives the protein CASSSPRGIPRKTVF.

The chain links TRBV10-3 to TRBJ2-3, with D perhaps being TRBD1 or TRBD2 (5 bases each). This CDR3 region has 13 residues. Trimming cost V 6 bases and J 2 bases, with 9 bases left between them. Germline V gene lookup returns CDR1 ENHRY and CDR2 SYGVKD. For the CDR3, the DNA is TGTGCCATCAGGGGGGAAATCACAGATACGCAGTATTTT. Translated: CAIRGEITDTQYF.

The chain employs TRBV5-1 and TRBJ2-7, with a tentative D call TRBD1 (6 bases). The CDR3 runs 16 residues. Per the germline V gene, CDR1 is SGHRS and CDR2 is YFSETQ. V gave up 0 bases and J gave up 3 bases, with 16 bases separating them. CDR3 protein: CASSLVDRSRNYEQYF. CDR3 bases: TGCGCCAGCAGCTTGGTAGACAGGAGTCGGAACTACGAGCAGTACTTC.

Written as DNA, the CDR3 is TGTGCCAGCAGCCTCAGGGCCTATGGCTACACCTTC. It specifies CASSLRAYGYTF. The rearrangement links TRBV28 to TRBJ1-2, with D possibly matching TRBD1 (5 bases). Germline V gene data show CDR1 as MDHEN and CDR2 as SYDVKM. The CDR3 loop spans 12 amino acids. V gave up 6 bases and J gave up 4 bases, with 9 bases separating them.

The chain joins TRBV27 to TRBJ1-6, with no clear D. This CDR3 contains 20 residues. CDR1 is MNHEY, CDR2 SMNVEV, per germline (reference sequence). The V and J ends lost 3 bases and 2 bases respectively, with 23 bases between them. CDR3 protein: CASSLARPTARTTYNSPLHF. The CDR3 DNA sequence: TGTGCCAGCAGTTTGGCCAGACCCACCGCAAGGACTACCTATAATTCACCCCTCCACTTT.

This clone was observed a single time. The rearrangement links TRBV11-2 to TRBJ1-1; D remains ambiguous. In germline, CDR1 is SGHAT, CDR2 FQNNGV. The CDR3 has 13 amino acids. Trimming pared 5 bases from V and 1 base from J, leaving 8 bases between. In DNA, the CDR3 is TGTGCCAGCAGCCCATTGGGGAACACTGAAGCTTTCTTT. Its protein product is CASSPLGNTEAFF.

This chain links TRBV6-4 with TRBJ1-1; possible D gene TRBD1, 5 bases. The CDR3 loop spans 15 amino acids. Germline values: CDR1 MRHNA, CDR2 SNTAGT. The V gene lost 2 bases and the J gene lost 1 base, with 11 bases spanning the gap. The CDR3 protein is CASSDARTPNTEAFF. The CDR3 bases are TGTGCCAGCAGTGACGCCCGGACACCGAACACTGAAGCTTTCTTT.

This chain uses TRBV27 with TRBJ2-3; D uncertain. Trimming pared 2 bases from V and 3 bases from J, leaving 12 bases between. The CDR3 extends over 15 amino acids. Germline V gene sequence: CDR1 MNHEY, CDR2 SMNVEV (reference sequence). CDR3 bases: TGTGCCAGCAGTTTAGGGCTAGGATTGACAGATACGCAGTATTTT. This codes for CASSLGLGLTDTQYF.

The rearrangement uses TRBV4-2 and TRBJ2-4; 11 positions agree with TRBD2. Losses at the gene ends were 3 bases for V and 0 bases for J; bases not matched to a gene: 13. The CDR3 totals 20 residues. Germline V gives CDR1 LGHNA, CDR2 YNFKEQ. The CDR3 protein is CASSQKRLAGTFLAKNIQYF. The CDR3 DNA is TGTGCCAGCAGCCAGAAGAGACTAGCGGGGACCTTTTTAGCCAAAAACATTCAGTACTTC.

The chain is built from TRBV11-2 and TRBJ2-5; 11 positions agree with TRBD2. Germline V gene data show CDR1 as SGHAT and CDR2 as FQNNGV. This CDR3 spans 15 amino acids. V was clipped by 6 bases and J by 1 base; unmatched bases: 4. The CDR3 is CASRSSGGLQETQYF. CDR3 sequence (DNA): TGTGCCAGCAGATCTAGCGGGGGGCTCCAAGAGACCCAGTACTTC.

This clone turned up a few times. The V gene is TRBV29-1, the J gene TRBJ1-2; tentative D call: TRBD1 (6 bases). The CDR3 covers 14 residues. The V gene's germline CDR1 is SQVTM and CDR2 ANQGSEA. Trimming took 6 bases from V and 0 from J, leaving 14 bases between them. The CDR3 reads CSVPTGLTNYGYTF. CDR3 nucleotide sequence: TGCAGCGTCCCGACAGGTTTGACTAACTATGGCTACACCTTC.

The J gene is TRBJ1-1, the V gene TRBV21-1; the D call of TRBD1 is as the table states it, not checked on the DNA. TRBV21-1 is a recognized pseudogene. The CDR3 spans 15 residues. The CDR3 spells CASSKVPGGKAEAFF. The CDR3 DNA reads TGTGCCAGCAGCAAAGTACCAGGGGGCAAGGCTGAAGCTTTCTTT.

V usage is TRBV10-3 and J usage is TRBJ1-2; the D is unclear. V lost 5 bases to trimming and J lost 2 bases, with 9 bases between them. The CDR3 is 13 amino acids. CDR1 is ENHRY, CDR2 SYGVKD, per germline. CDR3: CAISRARNYGYTF. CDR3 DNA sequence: TGTGCCATCAGTCGGGCCAGAAACTATGGCTACACCTTC.

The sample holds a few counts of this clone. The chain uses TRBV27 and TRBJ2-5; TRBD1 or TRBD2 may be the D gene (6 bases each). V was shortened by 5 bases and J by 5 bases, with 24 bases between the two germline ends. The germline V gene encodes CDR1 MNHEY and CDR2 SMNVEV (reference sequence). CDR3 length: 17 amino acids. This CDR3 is CASSHRSGALGYETQYF. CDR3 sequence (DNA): TGTGCCAGCAGTCATCGTTCGGGGGCGCTGGGGTATGAGACCCAGTACTTC.

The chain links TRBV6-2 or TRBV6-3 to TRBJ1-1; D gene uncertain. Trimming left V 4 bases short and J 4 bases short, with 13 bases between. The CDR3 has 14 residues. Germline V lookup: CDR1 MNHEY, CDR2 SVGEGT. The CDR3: CASSFRARGTEAFF. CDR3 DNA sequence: TGTGCCAGCAGTTTCCGGGCTCGAGGCACTGAAGCTTTCTTT.

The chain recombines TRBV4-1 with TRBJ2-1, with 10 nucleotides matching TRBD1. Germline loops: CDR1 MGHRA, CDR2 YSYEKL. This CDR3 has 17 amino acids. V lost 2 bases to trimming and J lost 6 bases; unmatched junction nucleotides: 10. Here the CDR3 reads CASSQFDWGQGINEQFF. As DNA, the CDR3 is TGCGCCAGCAGCCAATTTGACTGGGGACAGGGGATCAATGAGCAGTTCTTC.

The CDR3 region is CASSQGSGAANTGELFF. The CDR3 DNA follows: TGCGCCAGCAGCCAAGGTAGCGGGGCCGCGAACACCGGGGAGCTGTTTTTT. V gene TRBV4-1 combines with J gene TRBJ2-2, with 8 bases that match TRBD2. Germline values: CDR1 MGHRA, CDR2 YSYEKL. This CDR3 is built from 17 residues. Germline trimming cut 1 base from V and 0 bases from J; bases unmatched to any gene: 4.

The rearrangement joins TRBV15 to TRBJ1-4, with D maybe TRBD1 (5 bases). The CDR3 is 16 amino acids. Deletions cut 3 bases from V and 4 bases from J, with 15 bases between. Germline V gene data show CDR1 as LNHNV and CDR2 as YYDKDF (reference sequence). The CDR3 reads CATSSLGAGNNEKLFF. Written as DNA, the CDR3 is TGTGCCACCAGCAGCTTAGGGGCGGGAAATAATGAAAAACTGTTTTTT.

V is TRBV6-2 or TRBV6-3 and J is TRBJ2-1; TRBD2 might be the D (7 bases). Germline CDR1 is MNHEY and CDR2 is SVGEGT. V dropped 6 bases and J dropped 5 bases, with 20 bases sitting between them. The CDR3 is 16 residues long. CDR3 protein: CASSPVGGGLNNEQFF. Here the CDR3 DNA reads TGTGCCAGCAGCCCCGTGGGAGGGGGTCTTAACAATGAGCAGTTCTTC.

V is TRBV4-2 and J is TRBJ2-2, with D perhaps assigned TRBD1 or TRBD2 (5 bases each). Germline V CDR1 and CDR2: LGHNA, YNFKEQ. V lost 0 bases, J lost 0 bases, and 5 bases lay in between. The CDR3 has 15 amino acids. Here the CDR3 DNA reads TGTGCCAGCAGCCAAGAGGGGGCGAACACCGGGGAGCTGTTTTTT. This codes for CASSQEGANTGELFF.

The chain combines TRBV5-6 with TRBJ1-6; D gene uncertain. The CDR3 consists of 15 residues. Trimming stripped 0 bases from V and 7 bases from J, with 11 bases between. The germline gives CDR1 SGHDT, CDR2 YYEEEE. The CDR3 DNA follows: TGTGCCAGCAGCTTGGGTGCCTTGGAAAATTCACCCCTCCACTTT. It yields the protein CASSLGALENSPLHF.

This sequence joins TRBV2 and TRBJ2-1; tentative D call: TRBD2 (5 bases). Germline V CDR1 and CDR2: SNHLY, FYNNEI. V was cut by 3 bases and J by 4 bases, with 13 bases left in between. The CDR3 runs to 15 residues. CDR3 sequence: CASSDGLAGYNEQFF. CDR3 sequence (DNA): TGTGCCAGCAGTGATGGTCTAGCAGGTTACAATGAGCAGTTCTTC.

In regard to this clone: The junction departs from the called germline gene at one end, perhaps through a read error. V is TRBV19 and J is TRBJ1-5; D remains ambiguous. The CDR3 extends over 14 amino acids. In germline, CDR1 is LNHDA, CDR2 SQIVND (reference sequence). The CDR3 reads CASSILAGKQPQHF. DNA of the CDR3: TGTGCCAGTAGTATATTGGCGGGCAAGCAGCCCCAGCATTTT. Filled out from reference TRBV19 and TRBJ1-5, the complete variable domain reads DGGITQSPKYLFRKEGQNVTLSCEQNLNHDAMYWYRQDPGQGLRLIYYSQIVNDFQKGDIAEGYSVSREKKESFPLTVTSAQKNPTAFYLCASSILAGKQPQHFGDGTRLSIL.

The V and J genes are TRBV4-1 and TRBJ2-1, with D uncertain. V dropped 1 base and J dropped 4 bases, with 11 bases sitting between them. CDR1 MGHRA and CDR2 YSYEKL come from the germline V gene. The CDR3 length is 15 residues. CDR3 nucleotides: TGCGCCAGCAGCCAAGGACTGATAGAGTACAATGAGCAGTTCTTC. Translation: CASSQGLIEYNEQFF.

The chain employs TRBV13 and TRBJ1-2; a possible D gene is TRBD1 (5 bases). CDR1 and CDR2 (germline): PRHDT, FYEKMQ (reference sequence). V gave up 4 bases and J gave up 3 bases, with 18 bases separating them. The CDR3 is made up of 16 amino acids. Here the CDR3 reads CASSSETGPPHYGYTF. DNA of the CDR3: TGTGCCAGCAGCTCCGAGACGGGACCCCCTCACTATGGCTACACCTTC. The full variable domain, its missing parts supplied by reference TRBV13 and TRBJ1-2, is AAGVIQSPRHLIKEKRETATLKCYPIPRHDTVYWYQQGPGQDPQFLISFYEKMQSDKGSIPDRFSAQQFSDYHSELNMSSLELGDSALYFCASSSETGPPHYGYTFGSGTRLTVV.

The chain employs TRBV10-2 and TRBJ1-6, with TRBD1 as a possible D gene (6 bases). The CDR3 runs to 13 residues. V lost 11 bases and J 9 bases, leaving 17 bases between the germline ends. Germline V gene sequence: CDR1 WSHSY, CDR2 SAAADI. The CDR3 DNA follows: TGCGCCGCTGTCCCTGGGGGCGGTTCACCCCTCCACTTT. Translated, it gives CAAVPGGGSPLHF.

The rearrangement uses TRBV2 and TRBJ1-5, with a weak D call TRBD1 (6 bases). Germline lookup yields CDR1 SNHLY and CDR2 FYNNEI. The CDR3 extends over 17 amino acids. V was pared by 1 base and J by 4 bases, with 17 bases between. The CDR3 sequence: CASSEVRGKGGNQPQHF. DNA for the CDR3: TGTGCCAGCAGTGAAGTTCGCGGGAAGGGGGGGAATCAGCCCCAGCATTTT.

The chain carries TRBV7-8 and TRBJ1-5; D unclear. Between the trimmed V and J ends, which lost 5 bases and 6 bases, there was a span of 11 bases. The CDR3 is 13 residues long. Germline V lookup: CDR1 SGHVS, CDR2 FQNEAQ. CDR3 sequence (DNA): TGTGCCAGCAGCCAGAGCAGGTTTCAGCCCCAGCATTTT. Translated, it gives CASSQSRFQPQHF.